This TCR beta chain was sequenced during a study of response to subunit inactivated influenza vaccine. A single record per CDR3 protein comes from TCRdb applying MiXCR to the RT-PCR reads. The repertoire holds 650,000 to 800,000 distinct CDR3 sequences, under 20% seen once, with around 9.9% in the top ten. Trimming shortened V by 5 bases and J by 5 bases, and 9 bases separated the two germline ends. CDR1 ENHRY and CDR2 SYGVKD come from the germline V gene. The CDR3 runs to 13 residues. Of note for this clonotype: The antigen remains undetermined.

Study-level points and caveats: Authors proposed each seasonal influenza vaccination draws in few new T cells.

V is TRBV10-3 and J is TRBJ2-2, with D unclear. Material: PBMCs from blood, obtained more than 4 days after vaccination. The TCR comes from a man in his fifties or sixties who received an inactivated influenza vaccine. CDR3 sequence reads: CAISLEGTGELFF. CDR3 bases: TGTGCCATCAGTTTGGAAGGGACCGGGGAGCTGTTTTTT.